This T cell receptor beta chain was retrieved from a study of siplizumab effects on memory and regulatory T cells. Assay: immunoSEQ multiplex PCR; the TCRdb copy retains only in-frame clones and omits some. The sample has more than 75,000 clones; roughly 93% are singletons. The V gene lost 5 bases and the J gene lost 4 bases, with 18 bases spanning the gap. There are 16 residues in the CDR3. Germline loops: CDR1 MRHNA, CDR2 SNTAGT. The receptor was isolated from a human donor in good health. The chain couples TRBV6-4 to TRBJ1-3, with D perhaps matching TRBD1 (5 bases). The sample was CD8+ T cells sorted from blood. This CDR3 is CASSIPRTRGGNTIYF. For the CDR3, the DNA is TGTGCCAGCAGTATCCCCCGGACAAGGGGAGGAAACACCATATATTTT.